A single sample is the source of the 17 T cell receptor beta chains below, sequenced in a study of cytomegalovirus exposure and HLA in healthy donors. Primers for the PCR totalled 60 Vbeta and 13 Jbeta. The repertoire was sequenced with immunoSEQ multiplex PCR; TCRdb's copy has only in-frame clones and lacks some. The sample shows 100,000 to 150,000 clones, 75% to 90% of them seen only once. Sequencing was performed on PBMCs. These receptors were taken from a man between 25 and 39 years old in good health and CMV-seropositive.

The gene calls are TRBV7-9 and TRBJ1-2, with TRBD1 identical over 9 bases. The CDR3 totals 17 residues. V dropped 5 bases and J dropped 4; count of bases not matched to a gene: 14. Germline CDR1 SEHNR, CDR2 FQNEAQ (reference sequence). CDR3 residues: CASSLTGQGPLGYGYTF. Written as DNA, the CDR3 is TGTGCCAGCAGCCTCACTGGACAGGGGCCGCTCGGCTATGGCTACACCTTC.

The chain links TRBV19 to TRBJ2-1; 10 bases are a match to TRBD1. The CDR3 runs to 15 residues. Looked up from germline, CDR1 is LNHDA and CDR2 is SQIVND (reference sequence). V trimming: 8 bases; J trimming: 3 bases; junction bases outside the gene matches: 7. CDR3 sequence (DNA): TGTGCCAGTGGACAGGGGGGAACCAACTACAATGAGCAGTTCTTC. Translating it yields CASGQGGTNYNEQFF.

The genes are TRBV10-3 and TRBJ1-2; D is perhaps TRBD1 (5 bases). The germline V gene encodes CDR1 ENHRY and CDR2 SYGVKD. There are 15 residues in the CDR3. V was shortened by 0 bases and J by 3 bases, with 11 bases between the two germline ends. This chain's CDR3 is CAISESPSGDYGYTF. The CDR3 nucleotides are TGTGCCATCAGTGAGTCACCTTCGGGGGACTATGGCTACACCTTC.

The chain has TRBV18 and TRBJ1-6, with a possible D match to TRBD1 (6 bases). This CDR3 region has 14 residues. Germline V gives CDR1 KGHSH, CDR2 LQKENI. The germline V and J ends were trimmed by 3 bases and 8 bases, with 11 bases remaining between them. CDR3 sequence (DNA): TGTGCCAGCTCACCTCGACAGGCGGATTCACCCCTCCACTTT. Its translation is CASSPRQADSPLHF.

This clone was observed a single time. The chain joins TRBV28 to TRBJ1-6; TRBD1 agrees at 7 bases. This CDR3 region has 18 residues. Per the germline V gene, CDR1 is MDHEN and CDR2 is SYDVKM. V was clipped by 6 bases and J by 5 bases; unmatched bases: 16. The CDR3 spells CASSPPYGQAENNSPLHF. In DNA, the CDR3 is TGTGCCAGCAGCCCACCGTACGGACAGGCGGAAAATAATTCACCCCTCCACTTT. The entire variable domain, with the rest obtained from reference TRBV28 and TRBJ1-6, is as follows: DVKVTQSSRYLVKRTGEKVFLECVQDMDHENMFWYRQDPGLGLRLIYFSYDVKMKEKGDIPEGYSVSREKKERFSLILESASTNQTSMYLCASSPPYGQAENNSPLHFGNGTRLTVT.

This clone came up a few times. CDR3: CAISPGLAADEQFF. The CDR3 bases are TGTGCCATCAGTCCGGGACTAGCGGCGGATGAGCAGTTCTTC. This chain links TRBV10-3 with TRBJ2-1, with 11 bases identical to TRBD2. The germline V gene has CDR1 ENHRY and CDR2 SYGVKD. J gave up 8 bases and V 5 bases, and 5 bases lay outside the gene matches. The CDR3 totals 14 residues.

V and J are TRBV6-1 and TRBJ1-1; the match to TRBD1 covers 8 bases. Trimming removed 4 bases from V and 4 bases from J; junction bases left unmatched: 8. CDR3 length: 15 amino acids. The germline CDR1 and CDR2 sequences are MNHNS and SASEGT. The CDR3 spells CASSVGRGRVTEAFF. Here the CDR3 DNA reads TGTGCCAGCAGTGTTGGCAGGGGGCGAGTCACTGAAGCTTTCTTT.

The chain couples TRBV18 to TRBJ1-2, with a weak D call TRBD1 (5 bases). This CDR3 is 19 amino acids long. Germline values: CDR1 KGHSH, CDR2 LQKENI. V was shortened by 2 bases and J by 2 bases, with 24 bases between the two germline ends. CDR3 loop: CASSPRRQNLFGGNYGYTF. The DNA for the CDR3 is TGTGCCAGCTCACCAAGGAGACAGAACCTTTTCGGTGGAAACTATGGCTACACCTTC.

The rearrangement joins TRBV19 to TRBJ2-2; 10 bases map to TRBD2. Trimming removed 3 bases from V and 1 base from J; junction bases left unmatched: 5. The germline V gene encodes CDR1 LNHDA and CDR2 SQIVND (reference sequence). The CDR3 covers 17 residues. The CDR3 nucleotides read TGTGCCAGTAGTATCCGAGCGGGGGGGCGGAACACCGGGGAGCTGTTTTTT. Protein: CASSIRAGGRNTGELFF.

The chain recombines TRBV4-1 with TRBJ1-1; TRBD1 matches 7 bases. This CDR3 region has 16 residues. With V trimmed by 0 bases and J by 1 base, 5 bases remained unmatched. The germline V gene encodes CDR1 MGHRA and CDR2 YSYEKL. The CDR3 nucleotides read TGCGCCAGCAGCCAAGAAACCAGGGGGAGGAACACTGAAGCTTTCTTT. Its protein product is CASSQETRGRNTEAFF.

The chain uses TRBV7-3 and TRBJ1-2, with 12 positions matching TRBD1. Germline loops: CDR1 SGHTA, CDR2 FQGTGA. This CDR3 has 17 amino acids. V was pared by 4 bases and J by 8 bases, with 14 bases of the junction left unmatched. As DNA, the CDR3 is TGTGCCAGCAGCTCCTCCTACGGGGGACAGGGGGCAGCGGGCTACACCTTC. This encodes CASSSSYGGQGAAGYTF.

A note on this clone: One end of the junction does not line up with germline, which may come from a read error. Other DNA sequences in the sample encode the same CDR3. The chain's CDR3 is CAISVSGNEQYF. CDR3 nucleotides: TGCGCCATCAGTGTATCGGGGAACGAGCAGTACTTC. The chain uses TRBV10-3 and TRBJ2-7; maybe TRBD2 (5 bases). Germline loops: CDR1 ENHRY, CDR2 SYGVKD. CDR3 length: 12 residues.

This clone has a handful of counts. The chain combines TRBV25-1 with TRBJ2-2; 8 bases agree with TRBD2. With 5 bases clipped from V and 0 bases from J, the junction kept 5 bases outside the gene matches. This CDR3 spans 16 amino acids. From germline, CDR1 is MGHDK and CDR2 SYGVNS. CDR3 protein: CASSREGFANTGELFF. The CDR3, as DNA: TGTGCCAGCAGTCGGGAGGGATTCGCGAACACCGGGGAGCTGTTTTTT.

The V call is TRBV6-1, the J call TRBJ2-4; D is uncertain. CDR1 and CDR2 (germline): MNHNS, SASEGT. The CDR3 spans 16 residues. V was trimmed by 3 bases and J by 0 bases, leaving 12 bases between them. Here the CDR3 DNA reads TGTGCCAGCAGTGACGGCCAGGCCGTAGCCAAAAACATTCAGTACTTC. Protein sequence: CASSDGQAVAKNIQYF.

The J gene is TRBJ1-2, the V gene TRBV4-1, with TRBD1 matching over 8 bases. V dropped 5 bases and J dropped 6; count of bases not matched to a gene: 11. The CDR3 has 15 amino acids. CDR1 is MGHRA, CDR2 YSYEKL, per germline. The CDR3 reads CASSSPGQVFHGYTF. CDR3 DNA: TGCGCCAGCAGCTCTCCGGGACAGGTCTTCCATGGCTACACCTTC.

The V call is TRBV15, the J call TRBJ1-3; D possibly corresponds to TRBD1 (5 bases). This CDR3 comprises 16 residues. Germline-derived CDR1 and CDR2 are LNHNV and YYDKDF (reference sequence). Trimming took off 1 base at V and 0 bases at J, with 10 bases between the two ends. The DNA of the CDR3 is TGTGCCACCAGCAGAGTTCCCGGGGGCTCTGGAAACACCATATATTTT. Residues: CATSRVPGGSGNTIYF.

This sequence joins TRBV18 and TRBJ2-7; a possible D gene is TRBD2 (5 bases). CDR3 size: 14 residues. Germline CDR1 is KGHSH and CDR2 is LQKENI. Between the trimmed V and J ends, which lost 2 bases and 7 bases, there was a span of 15 bases. DNA of the CDR3: TGTGCCAGCTCACCATCGGGGAACGATCGGGAGCAGTACTTC. Its translation is CASSPSGNDREQYF.